These 5 T cell receptor beta chains came from one sample sequenced in a study of graft-versus-host responses after intestinal transplantation. Antigens for these TCRs are unknown. TCRdb's copy holds only in-frame clones and misses some; the assay was immunoSEQ multiplex PCR. The sample consists of over 55,000 clones, approximately 84% of them appearing once. This specimen was unstimulated CD4+ T cells sorted from spleen or lymph node cells, taken before transplant. The source of these receptors is a human donor who was the organ donor for an intestinal transplant.

V is TRBV11-1 and J is TRBJ1-6, with 11 bases fitting TRBD1. CDR1 and CDR2 from the germline V gene are SGHAT and FQDESV (reference sequence). The V and J ends lost 0 bases and 10 bases, in that order; junction bases with no gene match: 2. The CDR3 totals 15 residues. DNA of the CDR3: TGTGCCAGCAGCTTAGCGCGGACAGGGGGCTCACCCCTCCACTTT. Protein sequence: CASSLARTGGSPLHF.

The chain is built from TRBV2 and TRBJ2-1; TRBD2 is a possible D gene (5 bases). The CDR3 sequence is 12 residues long. The V end lost 2 bases, the J end lost 9 bases, and 8 bases lay between the germline ends. Germline V lookup: CDR1 SNHLY, CDR2 FYNNEI. The CDR3 nucleotides are TGTGCCAGCAGTGAACTCGGGGTTGAGCAGTTCTTC. Encoded protein: CASSELGVEQFF.

The CDR3 nucleotides read TGTGCCAGCAGTTACTCTAGCGGGGGCTCTTGGGAGCAGTTCTTC. Its translation: CASSYSSGGSWEQFF. This chain links TRBV6-5 with TRBJ2-1, with 9 bases fitting TRBD2. J gave up 10 bases and V 0 bases, and 7 bases lay outside the gene matches. CDR1 is MNHEY, CDR2 SVGAGI, per germline. The CDR3 has 15 residues.

The rearrangement links TRBV7-2 to TRBJ1-1; no clear D gene. Germline V CDR1 and CDR2: SGHTA, FQGNSA. This CDR3 region has 14 residues. V lost 0 bases and J lost 1, with 6 bases in between. The CDR3 sequence is CASSLAGENTEAFF. CDR3 sequence (DNA): TGTGCCAGCAGCTTAGCCGGGGAGAACACTGAAGCTTTCTTT.

This chain links TRBV7-2 with TRBJ1-1, with D unclear. Trimming pared 1 base from V and 7 bases from J, leaving 7 bases between. Germline V lookup: CDR1 SGHTA, CDR2 FQGNSA. This CDR3 comprises 12 residues. The chain's CDR3 is CASSLEHSEAFF. The DNA of the CDR3 is TGTGCCAGCAGCTTAGAGCACAGTGAAGCTTTCTTT.